These 6 T cell receptor beta chains came from one sample sequenced in a study of CD8 T cells in Susac syndrome. Random hexamers were used to reverse transcribe the RNA input (roughly 0.5 to 1 ug). TCRdb fed the immunoSEQ multiplex PCR reads into MiXCR, producing one record per CDR3 protein. This table has some 120,000 distinct CDR3 sequences, approximately 93% appearing once. Sample: CD8+ T cells from PBMCs. The receptor set was obtained from a human donor with multiple sclerosis.

This clonotype was observed a single time. The chain employs TRBV13 and TRBJ2-6, with D tentatively TRBD2 (5 bases). V was pared by 7 bases and J by 0 bases, with 10 bases between. Per germline, CDR1 PRHDT and CDR2 FYEKMQ (reference sequence). The CDR3 is 15 residues long. The CDR3: CASIPRGSGANVLTF. CDR3 in DNA: TGTGCCAGCATTCCCCGGGGCTCTGGGGCCAACGTCCTGACTTTC.

The V gene is TRBV7-9, the J gene TRBJ2-1; 8 bases match TRBD1. The CDR3 length is 15 residues. The germline V gene encodes CDR1 SEHNR and CDR2 FQNEAQ (reference sequence). The V gene end was trimmed by 1 base and the J gene end by 5 bases; junction bases not matched to a gene: 4. The CDR3 DNA reads TGTGCCAGCAGCTTAGAACAGGGGGTCAACAATGAGCAGTTCTTC. Protein product: CASSLEQGVNNEQFF.

The chain couples TRBV29-1 to TRBJ1-1; D unresolved. The CDR3 spans 13 residues. V was trimmed by 6 bases and J by 1 base, leaving 12 bases between them. The germline V gene has CDR1 SQVTM and CDR2 ANQGSEA. CDR3 loop: CSVADSRNTEAFF. Written as DNA, the CDR3 is TGCAGCGTCGCCGACTCCAGGAACACTGAAGCTTTCTTT.

V gene TRBV12-5 combines with J gene TRBJ1-2, with D possibly being TRBD1 (5 bases). Trimming pared 6 bases from V and 5 bases from J, leaving 10 bases between. This CDR3 spans 12 amino acids. Germline V gene data show CDR1 as LGHNT and CDR2 as FRNRAP. CDR3 region: CASGSGKYGYTF. CDR3 bases: TGTGCTAGTGGGTCAGGGAAGTATGGCTACACCTTC. Together with reference TRBV12-5 and TRBJ1-2, the CDR3 gives the full variable domain: DARVTQTPRHKVTEMGQEVTMRCQPILGHNTVFWYRQTMMQGLELLAYFRNRAPLDDSGMPKDRFSAEMPDATLATLKIQPSEPRDSAVYFCASGSGKYGYTFGSGTRLTVV.

This sequence joins TRBV10-3 and TRBJ1-1; D gene unclear. This CDR3 is built from 15 residues. Trimming shortened V by 1 base and J by 0 bases, and 9 bases separated the two germline ends. Germline V gene lookup returns CDR1 ENHRY and CDR2 SYGVKD. The CDR3, as DNA: TGTGCCATCAGTGAGTGGCGGGAACTGAACACTGAAGCTTTCTTT. It yields the protein CAISEWRELNTEAFF.

The chain links TRBV25-1 to TRBJ1-1, with TRBD1 identical over 10 bases. Looked up from germline, CDR1 is MGHDK and CDR2 is SYGVNS. V lost 4 bases and J lost 4; bases outside the gene matches: 6. The CDR3 length is 15 residues. CDR3 nucleotide sequence: TGTGCCAGCAGTGCCGAGGGGGACAGGGGCACTGAAGCTTTCTTT. It encodes CASSAEGDRGTEAFF.